This T cell receptor (beta chain) appears in the sequencing data of a study of cytomegalovirus exposure and HLA in healthy donors. Trimming removed 0 bases from V and 2 bases from J, with 8 bases in between. Germline assignment: CDR1 SGHRS and CDR2 YFSETQ. The CDR3 consists of 14 residues. This clone was picked up a small number of times. It was with 60 Vbeta and 13 Jbeta primers that the PCR ran. The table came from immunoSEQ multiplex PCR; TCRdb's copy has only in-frame clones and leaves some out. The profile shows some 130,000 clones, 77% of them singletons. The source material was PBMCs. The chain links TRBV5-1 to TRBJ2-5, with D possibly TRBD1 on 6 matching bases. This receptor was taken from a male donor in good health and CMV-seropositive. CDR3 DNA sequence: TGCGCCAGCAGCTTGGGTACAGGGCAAGAGACCCAGTACTTC. Protein product: CASSLGTGQETQYF. Variable domain in full (rest from reference TRBV5-1 and TRBJ2-5): KAGVTQTPRYLIKTRGQQVTLSCSPISGHRSVSWYQQTPGQGLQFLFEYFSETQRNKGNFPGRFSGRQFSNSRSEMNVSTLELGDSALYLCASSLGTGQETQYFGPGTRLLVL.